The rows below give T cell receptor beta chains drawn from one sample of a study of T cell responses to AZD1222 COVID-19 vaccine. Measured with immunoSEQ multiplex PCR; TCRdb has only the in-frame clones, and not every one. Of some 280,000 clones listed, 94% are singletons. The material sequenced was peripheral blood, taken 28 days after the second AZD1222 dose. The origin of the receptors is an adult who received the AZD1222 COVID-19 vaccine. CDR3s include the opening cysteine and the closing phenylalanine or tryptophan. A D gene is named only where the DNA matches it firmly. Not every row has a clone size; where given, it reads once, few, many or a size class.

d_call: -; v_call: TRBV2; clone_size: -; j_call: TRBJ1-5; cdr3_nt: TGTGCCAGCAGTGAAGGGGGGGGCAGCTATAGCAATCAGCCCCAGCATTTT; cdr3_aa: CASSEGGGSYSNQPQHF
d_call: -; v_call: TRBV15; clone_size: -; j_call: TRBJ1-2; cdr3_nt: TGTGCCACCAGCGTGGACTTTAACTATGGCTACACCTTC; cdr3_aa: CATSVDFNYGYTF
d_call: -; v_call: TRBV28; clone_size: once; j_call: TRBJ1-2; cdr3_nt: TGTGCCAGCAGCTACGGGGAGGGGGTCGGTGGCTACACCTTC; cdr3_aa: CASSYGEGVGGYTF
d_call: -; v_call: TRBV25-1; clone_size: few; j_call: TRBJ1-1; cdr3_nt: TGTGCCAGCAGTGAATGGGGGGGATGGGCCACTGAAGCTTTCTTT; cdr3_aa: CASSEWGGWATEAFF
d_call: -; v_call: TRBV4-1; clone_size: -; j_call: TRBJ1-4; cdr3_nt: TGCGCCAGCAGCCAACCTAGCCAGGGAACTAATGAAAAACTGTTTTTT; cdr3_aa: CASSQPSQGTNEKLFF
d_call: TRBD1; v_call: TRBV6-5; clone_size: -; j_call: TRBJ2-1; cdr3_nt: TGTGCCAGCAGTCACTGGGGACAGCGAAAAGGGAATGAGCAGTTCTTC; cdr3_aa: CASSHWGQRKGNEQFF
d_call: -; v_call: TRBV4-1; clone_size: -; j_call: TRBJ1-2; cdr3_nt: TGCGCCAGCAGCCAAGATGTGACAACTAACTATGGCTACACCTTC; cdr3_aa: CASSQDVTTNYGYTF
d_call: TRBD1; v_call: TRBV10-3; clone_size: -; j_call: TRBJ1-5; cdr3_nt: TGTGCCATCGGGACAGATAGCAATCAGCCCCAGCATTTT; cdr3_aa: CAIGTDSNQPQHF
d_call: TRBD2; v_call: TRBV27; clone_size: once; j_call: TRBJ2-5; cdr3_nt: TGTGCCAGCAGTCCGGGGAGGGTAGCGGGGAACCAAGAGACCCAGTACTTC; cdr3_aa: CASSPGRVAGNQETQYF
d_call: -; v_call: TRBV11-3; clone_size: -; j_call: TRBJ2-2; cdr3_nt: TGTGCCAGCAGCTCCTGGGCAACCGGGGAGCTGTTTTTT; cdr3_aa: CASSSWATGELFF
d_call: TRBD2; v_call: TRBV7-8; clone_size: -; j_call: TRBJ2-1; cdr3_nt: TGTGCCAGCAGCTCTTCCGTTAGCGGGGCAAATGAGCAGTTCTTC; cdr3_aa: CASSSSVSGANEQFF
d_call: -; v_call: TRBV19; clone_size: -; j_call: TRBJ1-1; cdr3_nt: TGTGCCAGTAGTATAGCGTGGAGGGACCTTAACACTGAAGCTTTCTTT; cdr3_aa: CASSIAWRDLNTEAFF
d_call: -; v_call: TRBV19; clone_size: -; j_call: TRBJ2-2; cdr3_nt: TGTGCCAGTGGCTTGGGCACCGGGGAGCTGTTTTTT; cdr3_aa: CASGLGTGELFF
d_call: -; v_call: TRBV30; clone_size: once; j_call: TRBJ1-1; cdr3_nt: TGTGCCTGGAGAAAAACGGGACCGGACACTGAAGCTTTCTTT; cdr3_aa: CAWRKTGPDTEAFF
d_call: -; v_call: TRBV9; clone_size: -; j_call: TRBJ2-3; cdr3_nt: TGTGCCAGCAGCGTAGGCGGGACTCGCACAGATACGCAGTATTTT; cdr3_aa: CASSVGGTRTDTQYF
d_call: -; v_call: TRBV6-4; clone_size: -; j_call: TRBJ2-3; cdr3_nt: TGTGCCAGCAGTGGGACTTCCTTAGGCACAGATACGCAGTATTTT; cdr3_aa: CASSGTSLGTDTQYF
d_call: -; v_call: TRBV7-9; clone_size: -; j_call: TRBJ1-3; cdr3_nt: TGTGCCAGCAGGGGTGGAAACACCATATATTTT; cdr3_aa: CASRGGNTIYF
d_call: -; v_call: TRBV9; clone_size: -; j_call: TRBJ1-3; cdr3_nt: TGTGCCAGCAGCGTAAAAGGACCTGGAAACACCATATATTTT; cdr3_aa: CASSVKGPGNTIYF
d_call: TRBD2; v_call: TRBV19; clone_size: -; j_call: TRBJ2-7; cdr3_nt: TGTGCCAGTAGTATGCAGGGAGGGGACTACGAGCAGTACTTC; cdr3_aa: CASSMQGGDYEQYF
d_call: -; v_call: TRBV7-9; clone_size: -; j_call: TRBJ2-7; cdr3_nt: TGTGCCAGCAAGGTTGAGGGAAGCTCCTACGAGCAGTACTTC; cdr3_aa: CASKVEGSSYEQYF
d_call: -; v_call: TRBV6-6; clone_size: -; j_call: TRBJ2-7; cdr3_nt: TGTGCCAGCAGAGCCCAGGGGCAGGAGCAGTACTTC; cdr3_aa: CASRAQGQEQYF
d_call: TRBD1; v_call: TRBV27; clone_size: -; j_call: TRBJ1-1; cdr3_nt: TGTGCCAGCAGCCCGGACAGGGCGAACACTGAAGCTTTCTTT; cdr3_aa: CASSPDRANTEAFF
d_call: TRBD1; v_call: TRBV11-3; clone_size: once; j_call: TRBJ1-5; cdr3_nt: TGTGCCAGCAGCCAGGGACAGTCCAATCAGCCCCAGCATTTT; cdr3_aa: CASSQGQSNQPQHF
d_call: -; v_call: TRBV27; clone_size: -; j_call: TRBJ1-5; cdr3_nt: TGTGCCAGCAGTCCTCAGGGTCAGCCCCAGCATTTT; cdr3_aa: CASSPQGQPQHF
d_call: -; v_call: TRBV5-5; clone_size: -; j_call: TRBJ2-5; cdr3_nt: TGTGCCAGCAGCTTGGATTTGGGGGGCGGTCAAGAGACCCAGTACTTC; cdr3_aa: CASSLDLGGGQETQYF
d_call: -; v_call: TRBV11-2; clone_size: few; j_call: TRBJ2-5; cdr3_nt: TGTGCCAGCAGCTTAAACAGGGATGAGACCCAGTACTTC; cdr3_aa: CASSLNRDETQYF
d_call: TRBD1; v_call: TRBV18; clone_size: -; j_call: TRBJ2-7; cdr3_nt: TGTGCCAGCTCACCATCGAGGGGGCTCTACGAGCAGTACTTC; cdr3_aa: CASSPSRGLYEQYF
d_call: TRBD2; v_call: TRBV27; clone_size: -; j_call: TRBJ2-2; cdr3_nt: TGTGCCAGCAGCCTAAGGGGAGGGCGGGACACCGGGGAGCTGTTTTTT; cdr3_aa: CASSLRGGRDTGELFF
d_call: TRBD2; v_call: TRBV11-2; clone_size: -; j_call: TRBJ2-5; cdr3_nt: TGTGCCAGCAGCTTTCGGAACTTCGGGACTAGCGGGGACCGAGAGACCCAGTACTTC; cdr3_aa: CASSFRNFGTSGDRETQYF
d_call: -; v_call: TRBV28; clone_size: -; j_call: TRBJ1-1; cdr3_nt: TGTGCCAGCAGGATACTCCAGGGGAACACTGAAGCTTTCTTT; cdr3_aa: CASRILQGNTEAFF
d_call: -; v_call: TRBV6-5; clone_size: -; j_call: TRBJ1-2; cdr3_nt: TGTGCCAGCAGTTATGGGCCTGCGGACTATGGCTACACCTTC; cdr3_aa: CASSYGPADYGYTF
d_call: -; v_call: TRBV2; clone_size: -; j_call: TRBJ2-2; cdr3_nt: TGTGCCAGCAGTGAGGGACTGGGCGCCGGGGAGCTGTTTTTT; cdr3_aa: CASSEGLGAGELFF
d_call: -; v_call: TRBV11-2; clone_size: -; j_call: TRBJ2-3; cdr3_nt: TGTGCCAGCAGCTCCTTTGGGGCTACGCAGTATTTT; cdr3_aa: CASSSFGATQYF
d_call: -; v_call: TRBV30; clone_size: -; j_call: TRBJ1-2; cdr3_nt: TGTGCCTGGAGTTATATTCCGCAGGGGAACTATGGCTACACCTTC; cdr3_aa: CAWSYIPQGNYGYTF
d_call: -; v_call: TRBV28; clone_size: -; j_call: TRBJ2-3; cdr3_nt: TGTGCCAGCAGTTTTCTGTACACAGATACGCAGTATTTT; cdr3_aa: CASSFLYTDTQYF
d_call: -; v_call: TRBV7-9; clone_size: -; j_call: TRBJ1-3; cdr3_nt: TGTGCCAGCAGCTTATTGGGTTCAGCTGGAAACACCATATATTTT; cdr3_aa: CASSLLGSAGNTIYF
d_call: -; v_call: TRBV7-2; clone_size: -; j_call: TRBJ2-7; cdr3_nt: TGTGCCAGCAGCCCCGACCCCTCAGGGGCCTACGAGCAGTACTTC; cdr3_aa: CASSPDPSGAYEQYF
d_call: -; v_call: TRBV7-6; clone_size: -; j_call: TRBJ1-3; cdr3_nt: TGTGCCAGCAGCACGACAGGCTCTGGAAACACCATATATTTT; cdr3_aa: CASSTTGSGNTIYF
d_call: -; v_call: TRBV15; clone_size: -; j_call: TRBJ1-1; cdr3_nt: TGTGCCACCAGCAGTCCCGTATCCATGAACACTGAAGCTTTCTTT; cdr3_aa: CATSSPVSMNTEAFF
d_call: -; v_call: TRBV7-2; clone_size: -; j_call: TRBJ2-2; cdr3_nt: TGTGCCAGCAGCTTAGCCTCCCGAGGGTCAAACACCGGGGAGCTGTTTTTT; cdr3_aa: CASSLASRGSNTGELFF
d_call: TRBD1; v_call: TRBV27; clone_size: -; j_call: TRBJ2-7; cdr3_nt: TGTGCCAGCAGTCCCCAGACAGGGAACCCCATGGAGCAGTACTTC; cdr3_aa: CASSPQTGNPMEQYF
d_call: -; v_call: TRBV5-4; clone_size: -; j_call: TRBJ2-7; cdr3_nt: TGTGCCAGCAGCTTGGCTCTGGGGACCTCTCTCGAGCAGTACTTC; cdr3_aa: CASSLALGTSLEQYF
d_call: -; v_call: TRBV29-1; clone_size: -; j_call: TRBJ1-1; cdr3_nt: TGCAGCGTTGAAGAACTCAAGAACACTGAAGCTTTCTTT; cdr3_aa: CSVEELKNTEAFF
d_call: -; v_call: TRBV2; clone_size: -; j_call: TRBJ1-5; cdr3_nt: TGTGCCAGCACCCTGACAGGTCCTCAGCCCCAGCATTTT; cdr3_aa: CASTLTGPQPQHF
d_call: -; v_call: TRBV19; clone_size: -; j_call: TRBJ1-6; cdr3_nt: TGTGCCAGTGGGGGGGGTCGGAATTCACCCCTCCACTTT; cdr3_aa: CASGGGRNSPLHF